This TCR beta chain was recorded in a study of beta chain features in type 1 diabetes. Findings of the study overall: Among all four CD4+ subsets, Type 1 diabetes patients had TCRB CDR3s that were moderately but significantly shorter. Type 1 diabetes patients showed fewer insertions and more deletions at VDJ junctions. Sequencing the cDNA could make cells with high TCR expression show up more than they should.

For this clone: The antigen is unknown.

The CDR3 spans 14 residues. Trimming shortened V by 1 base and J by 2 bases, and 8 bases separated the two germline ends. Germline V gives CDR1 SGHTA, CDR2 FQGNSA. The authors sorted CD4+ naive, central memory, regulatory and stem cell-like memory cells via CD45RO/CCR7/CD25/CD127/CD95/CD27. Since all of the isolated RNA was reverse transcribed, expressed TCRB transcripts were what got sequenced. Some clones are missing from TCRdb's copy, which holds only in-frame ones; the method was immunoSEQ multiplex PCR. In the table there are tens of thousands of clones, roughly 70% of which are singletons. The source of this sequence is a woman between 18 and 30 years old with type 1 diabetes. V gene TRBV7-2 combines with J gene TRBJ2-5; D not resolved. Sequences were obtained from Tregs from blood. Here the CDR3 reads CASSLDSRQETQYF. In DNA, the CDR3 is TGTGCCAGCAGCTTAGACAGTCGACAAGAGACCCAGTACTTC.